A single sample is the source of the 3 T cell receptor beta chains below, sequenced in a study of blood T cell repertoires in COVID-19. Only in-frame clones appear in the TCRdb table, and some are missing; sequencing was by immunoSEQ multiplex PCR. The data hold about 170,000 clones, with around 90% observed a single time. What was sequenced was peripheral blood. Receptors originate from a man over 45 who had recovered from COVID-19.

The chain carries TRBV2 and TRBJ2-5; TRBD1 aligns across 7 bases. This CDR3 is built from 15 residues. CDR1 is SNHLY, CDR2 FYNNEI, per germline. J was trimmed by 2 bases and V by 6 bases; bases with no gene match: 9. CDR3 DNA sequence: TGTGCCAGCAGGCCACAGGGGATTCAGCAAGAGACCCAGTACTTC. It codes for CASRPQGIQQETQYF.

The V call is TRBV7-6, the J call TRBJ1-1; 9 nucleotides agree with TRBD1. J gave up 1 base and V 5 bases, and 14 bases lay outside the gene matches. Germline V gene sequence: CDR1 SGHVS, CDR2 FNYEAQ. The CDR3 sequence is 18 residues long. The CDR3 loop reads CASSKGDSGGQGNTEAFF. Here the CDR3 DNA reads TGTGCCAGCAGCAAGGGGGATAGTGGGGGACAGGGGAACACTGAAGCTTTCTTT.

The chain uses TRBV6-2 or TRBV6-3 and TRBJ2-7; 10 bases are a match to TRBD2. The CDR3 loop spans 16 amino acids. Per the germline V gene, CDR1 is MNHEY and CDR2 is SVGEGT. The V and J ends lost 4 bases and 4 bases, in that order; junction bases with no gene match: 10. CDR3 in amino acids: CASSSSLGLAVYEQYF. The CDR3 nucleotides are TGTGCCAGCAGTTCCTCCCTTGGACTAGCGGTTTACGAGCAGTACTTC.